This T cell receptor (beta chain) comes out of a study of control samples from healthy donors and cancer patients. Trimming removed 2 bases at V and 2 bases at J, with 9 bases between. Germline V gene data show CDR1 as SEHNR and CDR2 as FQNEAQ (reference sequence). There are 14 residues in the CDR3. Using immunoSEQ multiplex PCR, the repertoire was profiled, and TCRdb retains in-frame clones only, with some absent. The data contain approximately 79,000 clones, 75% to 90% of them singletons. Sequenced material: blood. This sequence joins TRBV7-9 and TRBJ2-5; D not certain. The receptor was derived from a man in his fifties in good health. The CDR3 here is CASSLSSWQETQYF. The CDR3 nucleotides are TGTGCCAGCAGCTTATCAAGTTGGCAAGAGACCCAGTACTTC. The whole variable domain, remainder taken from reference TRBV7-9 and TRBJ2-5, is DTGVSQNPRHKITKRGQNVTFRCDPISEHNRLYWYRQTLGQGPEFLTYFQNEAQLEKSRLLSDRFSAERPKGSFSTLEIQRTEQGDSAMYLCASSLSSWQETQYFGPGTRLLVL.